This is a list of T cell receptor beta chains from one sample in a study of T cell responses to AZD1222 COVID-19 vaccine. Clones were sequenced by immunoSEQ multiplex PCR, and TCRdb holds only the in-frame ones, with some missing. Of roughly 150,000 clones in the sample, roughly 88% were seen once. This specimen was peripheral blood, taken 28 days after the second AZD1222 dose. These receptors came from an adult who received the AZD1222 COVID-19 vaccine. Both conserved end residues are part of each CDR3. A D gene is named only where the DNA matches it firmly. Size tells how often a clone was seen (once, few, many) or the class of an expanded clone, and some rows leave it out.

TRBJ2-2 | - | TRBV27 | TRBD1 | CASSERAAGTALDRELFF | TGTGCCAGCAGTGAGCGAGCTGCCGGGACAGCGTTGGACCGGGAGCTGTTTTTT
TRBJ2-1 | - | TRBV7-3 | TRBD2 | CASSSPGLAGGGEQFF | TGTGCCAGCAGCTCACCGGGACTAGCGGGAGGGGGCGAGCAGTTCTTC
TRBJ1-5 | - | TRBV12-3/TRBV12-4 | - | CASSFVRDQPQHF | TGTGCCAGCAGTTTTGTAAGGGATCAGCCCCAGCATTTT
TRBJ1-2 | - | TRBV28 | - | CASSSPGGDYGYTF | TGTGCCAGCAGTTCCCCCGGGGGCGACTATGGCTACACCTTC
TRBJ2-7 | - | TRBV2 | TRBD1 | CASSETGPSSSGEQYF | TGTGCCAGCTCAGAGACAGGGCCGTCGTCGTCGGGGGAGCAGTACTTC
TRBJ1-2 | - | TRBV18 | TRBD1 | CASSPGTGGSGGYTF | TGTGCCAGCTCACCCGGGACAGGGGGCTCGGGTGGCTACACCTTC
TRBJ2-7 | - | TRBV4-1 | TRBD2 | CASSLSIPGDRGEYEQYF | TGCGCCAGCAGCCTCTCCATTCCGGGCGATCGGGGGGAGTACGAGCAGTACTTC
TRBJ2-2 | - | TRBV4-3 | - | CASSRSTAVDGELFF | TGCGCCAGCAGCCGATCAACGGCCGTGGACGGGGAGCTGTTTTTT
TRBJ1-4 | - | TRBV14 | - | CASSPFGEKLFF | TGTGCCAGCAGTCCCTTCGGTGAAAAACTGTTTTTT
TRBJ1-3 | - | TRBV5-1 | - | CASKLGSGAGNTIYF | TGCGCCAGCAAGCTTGGGTCAGGGGCTGGAAACACCATATATTTT
TRBJ1-5 | once | TRBV11-2 | - | CASSIGADQPQHF | TGTGCCAGCAGCATCGGGGCTGATCAGCCCCAGCATTTT
TRBJ1-2 | - | TRBV12-5 | - | CASGYGALEGGYTF | TGTGCTAGTGGTTACGGGGCGCTTGAAGGTGGCTACACCTTC
TRBJ1-2 | - | TRBV28 | - | CASSGPISNYGYTF | TGTGCCAGCAGTGGCCCCATCTCTAACTATGGCTACACCTTC
TRBJ1-1 | - | TRBV5-4 | - | CASSLRTRSPEAFF | TGTGCCAGCAGCTTGCGTACAAGGAGCCCAGAAGCTTTCTTT
TRBJ1-2 | - | TRBV14 | - | CASSQERLKAHGYTF | TGTGCCAGCAGCCAAGAAAGGCTCAAAGCCCATGGCTACACCTTC
TRBJ2-2 | - | TRBV7-3 | - | CASSLNWRRVTGELFF | TGTGCCAGCAGCTTAAACTGGAGGAGGGTGACCGGGGAGCTGTTTTTT
TRBJ1-2 | - | TRBV2 | TRBD1 | CASTATSGTANYGYTF | TGTGCCAGCACCGCCACATCCGGGACAGCTAACTATGGCTACACCTTC
TRBJ2-3 | - | TRBV6-5 | - | CASSNRYTDTQYF | TGTGCCAGCAGTAACAGGTACACAGATACGCAGTATTTT
TRBJ1-2 | - | TRBV6-6 | TRBD1 | CASSSGQGAWYGYTF | TGTGCCAGCAGTTCGGGACAGGGGGCTTGGTATGGCTACACCTTC
TRBJ2-3 | - | TRBV5-1 | TRBD2 | CASTLSGGRSDTQYF | TGCGCCAGCACGTTGAGCGGGGGGAGGTCAGATACGCAGTATTTT
TRBJ2-7 | - | TRBV7-2 | TRBD2 | CASSRTSGSYEQYF | TGTGCCAGCAGCCGCACTAGCGGGAGCTACGAGCAGTACTTC
TRBJ1-6 | - | TRBV7-2 | - | CASSLSGSYNSPLHF | TGTGCCAGCAGCTTAAGCGGCAGCTATAATTCACCCCTCCACTTT
TRBJ2-2 | - | TRBV10-1 | - | CASSEFGRKSGELFF | TGCGCCAGCAGTGAATTCGGCAGAAAATCCGGGGAGCTGTTTTTT
TRBJ1-4 | few | TRBV5-1 | - | CASSLEMAWENEKLFF | TGCGCCAGCAGCTTGGAAATGGCTTGGGAGAATGAAAAACTGTTTTTT
TRBJ2-3 | - | TRBV4-2 | TRBD2 | CASSQGLAGGLRTDTQYF | TGTGCCAGCAGCCAGGGACTAGCGGGGGGGCTTCGCACAGATACGCAGTATTTT